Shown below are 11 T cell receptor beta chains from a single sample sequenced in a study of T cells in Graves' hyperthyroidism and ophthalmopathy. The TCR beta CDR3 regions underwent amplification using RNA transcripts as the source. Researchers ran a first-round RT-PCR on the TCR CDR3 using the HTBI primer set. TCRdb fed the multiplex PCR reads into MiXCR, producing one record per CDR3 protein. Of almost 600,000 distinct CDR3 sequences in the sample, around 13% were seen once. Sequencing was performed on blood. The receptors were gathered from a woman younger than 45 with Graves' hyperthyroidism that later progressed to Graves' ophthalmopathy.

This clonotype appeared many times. The CDR3 here is CASSYNDRGSYEQYF. The CDR3 DNA reads as TGTGCCAGCAGTTACAACGACAGGGGATCCTACGAGCAGTACTTC. The V call is TRBV6-5, the J call TRBJ2-7, with 8 bases that match TRBD1. Per the germline V gene, CDR1 is MNHEY and CDR2 is SVGAGI. This CDR3 is 15 amino acids long. The J segment lost 1 base and the V segment lost 2 bases, leaving 4 bases of the junction unmatched.

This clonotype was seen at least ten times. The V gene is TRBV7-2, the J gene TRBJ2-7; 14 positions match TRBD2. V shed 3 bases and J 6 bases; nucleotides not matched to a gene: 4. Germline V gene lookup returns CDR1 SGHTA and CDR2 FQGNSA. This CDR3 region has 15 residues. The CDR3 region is CASSLTSGREFEQYF. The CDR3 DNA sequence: TGTGCCAGCAGCTTGACTAGCGGGAGGGAATTCGAGCAGTACTTC.

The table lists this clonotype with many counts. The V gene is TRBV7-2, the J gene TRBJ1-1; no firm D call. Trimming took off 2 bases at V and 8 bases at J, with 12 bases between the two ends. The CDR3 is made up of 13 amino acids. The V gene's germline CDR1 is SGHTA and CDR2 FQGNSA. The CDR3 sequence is CASSLSVLPEAFF. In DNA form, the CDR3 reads TGTGCCAGCAGCTTAAGCGTCTTACCAGAAGCTTTCTTT.

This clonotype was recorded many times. DNA of the CDR3: TGTGCCAGCAGTTACAAAGGGGGCTCCTACGAGCAGTACTTC. Protein: CASSYKGGSYEQYF. J is TRBJ2-7 and V is TRBV28; a possible D gene is TRBD1 (6 bases). Trimming removed 4 bases from V and 0 bases from J, with 10 bases in between. CDR1 is MDHEN, CDR2 SYDVKM, per germline. This CDR3 has 14 residues.

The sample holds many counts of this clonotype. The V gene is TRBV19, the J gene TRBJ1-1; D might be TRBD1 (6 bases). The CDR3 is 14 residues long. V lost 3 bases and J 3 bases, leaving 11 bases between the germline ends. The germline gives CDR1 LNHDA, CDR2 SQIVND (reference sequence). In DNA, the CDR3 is TGTGCCAGTAGTATTACGGGGGCTGACACTGAAGCTTTCTTT. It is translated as CASSITGADTEAFF.

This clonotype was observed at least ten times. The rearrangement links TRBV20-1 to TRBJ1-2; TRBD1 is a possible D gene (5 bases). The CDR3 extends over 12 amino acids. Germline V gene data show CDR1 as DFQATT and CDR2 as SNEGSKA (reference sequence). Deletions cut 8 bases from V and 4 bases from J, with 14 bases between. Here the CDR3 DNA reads TGCAGTCACCCCGGGGCGCTCTATGGCTACACCTTC. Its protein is CSHPGALYGYTF.

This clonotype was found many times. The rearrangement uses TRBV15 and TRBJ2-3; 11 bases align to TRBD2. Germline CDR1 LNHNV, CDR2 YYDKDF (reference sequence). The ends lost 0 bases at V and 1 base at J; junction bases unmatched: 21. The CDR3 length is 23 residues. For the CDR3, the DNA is TGTGCCACCAGCAGAGATCCTTCCCCGCGATTAGCGGGAGGGCCACGAGGCACAGATACGCAGTATTTT. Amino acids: CATSRDPSPRLAGGPRGTDTQYF.

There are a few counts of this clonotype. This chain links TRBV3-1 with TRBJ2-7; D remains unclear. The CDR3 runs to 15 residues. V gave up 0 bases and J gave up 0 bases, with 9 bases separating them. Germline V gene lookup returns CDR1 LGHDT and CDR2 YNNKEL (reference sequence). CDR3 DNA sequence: TGTGCCAGCAGCCAAGACGGTCCACCCTCCTACGAGCAGTACTTC. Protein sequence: CASSQDGPPSYEQYF.

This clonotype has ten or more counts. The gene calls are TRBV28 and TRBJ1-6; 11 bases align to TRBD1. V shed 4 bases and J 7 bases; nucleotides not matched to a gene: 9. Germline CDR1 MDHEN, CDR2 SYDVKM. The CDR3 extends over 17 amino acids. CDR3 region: CASSSPRTGGYNSPLHF. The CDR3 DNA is TGTGCCAGCAGTTCGCCCCGGACAGGGGGCTACAATTCACCCCTCCACTTT.

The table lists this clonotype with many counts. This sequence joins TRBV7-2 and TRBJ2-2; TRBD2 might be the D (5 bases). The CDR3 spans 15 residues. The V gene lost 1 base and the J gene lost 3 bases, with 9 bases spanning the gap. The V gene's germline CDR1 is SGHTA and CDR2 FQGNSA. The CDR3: CASSLVWGDTGELFF. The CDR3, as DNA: TGTGCCAGCAGCTTAGTATGGGGAGACACCGGGGAGCTGTTTTTT.

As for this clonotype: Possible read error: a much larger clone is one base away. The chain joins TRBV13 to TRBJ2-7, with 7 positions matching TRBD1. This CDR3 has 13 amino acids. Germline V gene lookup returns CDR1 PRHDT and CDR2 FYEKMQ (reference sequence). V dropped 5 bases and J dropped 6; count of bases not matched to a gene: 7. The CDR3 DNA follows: TGTGCCAGCAGCCCCGGGCCAGGGGGCGAGCAGTACTTC. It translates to CASSPGPGGEQYF.